This is a list of T cell receptor beta chains from one sample in a study of radiotherapy plus CTLA-4 blockade in lung cancer. Clones were read by immunoSEQ multiplex PCR, and TCRdb kept only the in-frame ones, dropping some. In the table there are tens of thousands of clones, just over 85% of which are singletons. The sample consisted of peripheral blood, taken from a patient treated with radiotherapy plus ipilimumab. The receptors originated from a human donor with non-small cell lung cancer whose response to radiotherapy plus ipilimumab could not be evaluated. CDR3s leave out the opening cysteine and the closing phenylalanine or tryptophan. D genes are given only for firm matches. Not every row has a clone size; where given, it reads once, few, many or a size class.

few	NA	TRBV5-6	ASSLSGSNYGYT
NA	TRBD2	TRBV5-1	ASSPVRGAGQETQY
NA	TRBD1	TRBV9	ASSLGQGRGGELF
NA	NA	TRBV4-2	ASSRPSGSPGELF
once	TRBD1	TRBV6-6	ASSPHLGTENIQY
once	TRBD2	TRBV5-8	AGSPKRDLDEQY
NA	NA	TRBV6-4	ASSAQSGSEAF
NA	NA	TRBV5-6	ASSSLIYNSPLH
NA	NA	TRBV9	ASSVGGASSYEQY
NA	TRBD2	TRBV13	ASSFRTSGSPNIQY
NA	NA	TRBV28	ASAGYTDTQY
NA	TRBD1	TRBV5-1	ASNDPGQGTDTQY
NA	TRBD1	TRBV7-2	ASSLVTGSRNQPQH
NA	TRBD1	TRBV27	ASGSRGQGISYEQY
NA	NA	TRBV7-9	ASSPMGQGALYEQY
NA	NA	TRBV13	ASSVGGYEKLF
NA	TRBD1	TRBV7-6	ASSLGQSEQY
NA	NA	TRBV7-6	ASSYGLSGELF
NA	NA	TRBV7-9	ATSGTYEQY
once	TRBD2	TRBV4-1	ASSQVLRGGLLEETQY
NA	TRBD2	TRBV5-6	ASSHGLAVHKQF
NA	TRBD2	TRBV11-2	ASSRLLAGAYNEQF
NA	NA	TRBV5-1	ASSLDSAGYGYT
NA	TRBD1	TRBV15	ATSSYRGGGDSPLH
NA	NA	TRBV28	ASSYPSYSYNEQF
NA	NA	TRBV2	ASSLQNSPLH
NA	TRBD1	TRBV28	ASSAGGQETQY
NA	TRBD2	TRBV10-3	AISALSGRGGNIQY
NA	NA	TRBV5-6	ASSLGFGWYTLRPGTQY
once	NA	TRBV5-4	ATRGPLYNEQF
NA	NA	TRBV10-3	AISELGQMNTEAF
once	NA	TRBV29-1	SGTRGRVKAF
NA	TRBD2	TRBV9	ASSVGLAGHQETQY
NA	NA	TRBV19	ASSLGRAYEQY
NA	TRBD1	TRBV11-2	ASSLGQVVDEQF
NA	TRBD1	TRBV11-2	ASSRPGDRGYYEQY
NA	TRBD1	TRBV5-5	ASSRDRGTYEQY
NA	NA	TRBV6-1	ASSERSGNTIY
NA	TRBD2	TRBV6-5	ASGRTSASYNEQF
NA	NA	TRBV5-1	ASGPGSSYEQY